What follows describes a single TCR beta chain. These data originate in a study of control samples from healthy donors and cancer patients. Clones were read by immunoSEQ multiplex PCR, and TCRdb kept only the in-frame ones, dropping some. The sample shows fewer than 250,000 clones, and roughly 2.2% sits with its ten largest clones. V dropped 5 bases and J dropped 7; count of bases not matched to a gene: 14. The CDR3 is 16 amino acids. Germline CDR1 reads GTSNPN; CDR2 reads SVGIG (reference sequence). This TCR came from a young woman in good health. Sequenced input: blood. The V gene is TRBV30, the J gene TRBJ2-5, with 12 bases identical to TRBD2. CDR3 sequence (DNA): TGTGCCTGGGGACCCCTACTAGCGGGGGGTACAAGGACCCAGTACTTC. Translating gives CAWGPLLAGGTRTQYF. The full variable domain, rest sourced from reference TRBV30 and TRBJ2-5, is SQTIHQWPATLVQPVGSPLSLECTVEGTSNPNLYWYRQAAGRGLQLLFYSVGIGQISSEVPQNLSASRPQDRQFILSSKKLLLSDSGFYLCAWGPLLAGGTRTQYFGPGTRLLVL.